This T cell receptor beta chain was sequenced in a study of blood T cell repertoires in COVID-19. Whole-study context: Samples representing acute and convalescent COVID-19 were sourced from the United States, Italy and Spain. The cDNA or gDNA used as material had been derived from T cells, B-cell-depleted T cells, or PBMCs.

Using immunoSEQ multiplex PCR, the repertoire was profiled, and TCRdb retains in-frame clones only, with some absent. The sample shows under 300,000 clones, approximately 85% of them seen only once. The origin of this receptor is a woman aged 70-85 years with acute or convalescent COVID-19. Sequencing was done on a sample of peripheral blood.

CDR3 DNA: TGCGCCAGCAGCGAACAGGGGTATGGCTACACCTTC. It encodes CASSEQGYGYTF. V and J are TRBV5-1 and TRBJ1-2; 7 positions match TRBD1. Germline V gene lookup returns CDR1 SGHRS and CDR2 YFSETQ. The V segment lost 4 bases and the J segment 5 bases; nucleotides outside the gene matches: 2. The CDR3 runs to 12 residues.